The TCR beta chain described here comes from a study of response to subunit inactivated influenza vaccine. Overall study results and limits: With each seasonal influenza vaccination, the authors suggested, few new T cells are recruited.

MiXCR was run by TCRdb on the RT-PCR reads, yielding one entry per CDR3 protein. The sample yields 450,000 to 700,000 distinct CDR3 sequences, 11% to 15% seen once. The CDR3 spans 15 residues. V trimming: 0 bases; J trimming: 2 bases; junction bases outside the gene matches: 3. Germline V gives CDR1 MDHEN, CDR2 SYDVKM. Remarks on this clonotype: Its antigen remains unidentified.

The starting material was PBMCs from blood, obtained less than 13 days after vaccination. The rearrangement links TRBV28 to TRBJ1-1, with 7 bases fitting TRBD1. The source of this sequence is a man aged 50-60 years who received an inactivated influenza vaccine. CDR3 residues: CASSLWTGINTEAFF. The CDR3 coding sequence is TGTGCCAGCAGTTTATGGACAGGGATAAACACTGAAGCTTTCTTT. The entire variable domain, with the rest obtained from reference TRBV28 and TRBJ1-1, is as follows: DVKVTQSSRYLVKRTGEKVFLECVQDMDHENMFWYRQDPGLGLRLIYFSYDVKMKEKGDIPEGYSVSREKKERFSLILESASTNQTSMYLCASSLWTGINTEAFFGQGTRLTVV.